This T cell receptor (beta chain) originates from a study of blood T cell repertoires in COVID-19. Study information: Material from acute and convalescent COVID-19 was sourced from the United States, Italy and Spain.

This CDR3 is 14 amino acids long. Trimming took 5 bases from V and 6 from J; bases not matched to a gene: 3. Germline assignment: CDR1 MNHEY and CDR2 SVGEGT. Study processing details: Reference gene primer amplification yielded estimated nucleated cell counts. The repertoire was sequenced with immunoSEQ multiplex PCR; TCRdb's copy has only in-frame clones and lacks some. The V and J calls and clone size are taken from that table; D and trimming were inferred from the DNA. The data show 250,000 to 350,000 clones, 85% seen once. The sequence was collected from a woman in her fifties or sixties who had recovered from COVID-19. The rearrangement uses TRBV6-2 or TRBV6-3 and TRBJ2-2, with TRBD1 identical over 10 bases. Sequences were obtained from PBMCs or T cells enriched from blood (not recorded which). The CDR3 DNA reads TGTGCCAGCAGTACGGGGACAGGGGCCGGGGAGCTGTTTTTT. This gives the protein CASSTGTGAGELFF.